The rows below give T cell receptor beta chains drawn from one sample of a study of blood T cells in healthy people across ages. TCRdb reanalysed the 5' RACE reads using MiXCR and keeps one entry per CDR3 protein. The sample consists of approximately 780,000 distinct CDR3 sequences, 20% to 30% of them appearing once. These same data were also listed under a study on T cells of mothers and their children.

Sequencing was carried out using blood. Source of these receptors: a boy between 10 and 17 years old in good health. Each CDR3 is given with its conserved first and last residue. Each record gives: J gene, V gene, clone size, D gene, CDR3 DNA, CDR3 protein. The D gene is left open where the match is weak. The listing skips clone size in some rows; elsewhere it reads once, few, many or a size class.

J gene: TRBJ2-5; V gene: TRBV5-1; clone size: few; D gene: NA; CDR3 DNA: TGCGCCAGCAGCGCTAACCACGGGCAAGAGACCCAGTACTTC; CDR3 protein: CASSANHGQETQYF
J gene: TRBJ2-7; V gene: TRBV3-1; clone size: NA; D gene: NA; CDR3 DNA: TGTGCCAGCAGCCAAGCGGCTCACGAGCAGTACTTC; CDR3 protein: CASSQAAHEQYF
J gene: TRBJ2-7; V gene: TRBV4-1; clone size: NA; D gene: TRBD1; CDR3 DNA: TGCGCCAGCAGCCAAGTCCTATGGGACAGCTTGAAGGAGCAGTACTTC; CDR3 protein: CASSQVLWDSLKEQYF
J gene: TRBJ2-5; V gene: TRBV10-2; clone size: few; D gene: NA; CDR3 DNA: TGCGCCAGCTCTCGAGGCGCACCCCGGGAGACCCAGTACTTC; CDR3 protein: CASSRGAPRETQYF
J gene: TRBJ2-2; V gene: TRBV28; clone size: NA; D gene: TRBD1; CDR3 DNA: TGTGCCAGCAGTTTGGTCGGGACAGGGTTTGACACCGGGGAGCTGTTTTTT; CDR3 protein: CASSLVGTGFDTGELFF
J gene: TRBJ1-5; V gene: TRBV4-1; clone size: few; D gene: NA; CDR3 DNA: TGCGCCAGCAGCCGCGGGGGGGACATATATAATCAGCCCCAGCATTTT; CDR3 protein: CASSRGGDIYNQPQHF
J gene: TRBJ2-1; V gene: TRBV7-8; clone size: NA; D gene: NA; CDR3 DNA: TGTGCCAGCAGCTTACCGCTAACAGGGAACGAGCAGTTCTTC; CDR3 protein: CASSLPLTGNEQFF
J gene: TRBJ2-1; V gene: TRBV6-6; clone size: few; D gene: TRBD2; CDR3 DNA: TGTGCCAGCTTCAACGGGGGGGGCACCTACAATGAGCAGTTCTTC; CDR3 protein: CASFNGGGTYNEQFF
J gene: TRBJ2-1; V gene: TRBV29-1; clone size: NA; D gene: TRBD2; CDR3 DNA: TGCAGCGTTGGCGGGGGGAATGAGCAGTTCTTC; CDR3 protein: CSVGGGNEQFF
J gene: TRBJ2-7; V gene: TRBV7-6; clone size: few; D gene: TRBD2; CDR3 DNA: TGTGCCAGCAGCTTACGCGGGGGGCCGGGATACGAGCAGTACTTC; CDR3 protein: CASSLRGGPGYEQYF
J gene: TRBJ2-1; V gene: TRBV7-2; clone size: few; D gene: NA; CDR3 DNA: TGTGCCAGCAGCTCCGAATATCTAGCGAGGGATGAGCAGTTCTTC; CDR3 protein: CASSSEYLARDEQFF
J gene: TRBJ2-3; V gene: TRBV7-2; clone size: few; D gene: NA; CDR3 DNA: TGTGCCAGCAGCGGATGGGGGACCACAGATACGCAGTATTTT; CDR3 protein: CASSGWGTTDTQYF
J gene: TRBJ2-3; V gene: TRBV7-3; clone size: few; D gene: NA; CDR3 DNA: TGTGCCAGCAGCTTAACTGGGAAAGATACGCAGTACTTT; CDR3 protein: CASSLTGKDTQYF
J gene: TRBJ2-1; V gene: TRBV7-8; clone size: NA; D gene: NA; CDR3 DNA: TGTGCCAGCAGCTTGGTCGGCAGGACCTACAATGAGCAGTTCTTC; CDR3 protein: CASSLVGRTYNEQFF
J gene: TRBJ2-1; V gene: TRBV20-1; clone size: NA; D gene: TRBD2; CDR3 DNA: TGCAGTGCTAGAGATCCTGGTAGCGGGGGCCCCTATGACAATGAGCAGTTCTTC; CDR3 protein: CSARDPGSGGPYDNEQFF
J gene: TRBJ2-3; V gene: TRBV29-1; clone size: NA; D gene: NA; CDR3 DNA: TGCAGCGTTGATTGGGGGGATACGCAGTATTTT; CDR3 protein: CSVDWGDTQYF
J gene: TRBJ1-3; V gene: TRBV12-3/TRBV12-4; clone size: NA; D gene: NA; CDR3 DNA: TGTGCCAGCAGGGAGAATAACTCTGGAAACACCATATATTTT; CDR3 protein: CASRENNSGNTIYF
J gene: TRBJ1-1; V gene: TRBV4-1; clone size: NA; D gene: NA; CDR3 DNA: TGCGCCAGCAGCGGAGAGAGCGGGGGGTTTGTTGAAGCTTTCTTT; CDR3 protein: CASSGESGGFVEAFF
J gene: TRBJ2-3; V gene: TRBV29-1; clone size: NA; D gene: TRBD2; CDR3 DNA: TGCAGCGTTGAGGGGGGGGAGAGGTTCACAGATACGCAGTATTTT; CDR3 protein: CSVEGGERFTDTQYF
J gene: TRBJ2-7; V gene: TRBV6-5; clone size: NA; D gene: NA; CDR3 DNA: TGTGCCAGCAGGGGCCCAGGGTGGTACGAGCAGTACTTC; CDR3 protein: CASRGPGWYEQYF
J gene: TRBJ2-3; V gene: TRBV13; clone size: few; D gene: TRBD2; CDR3 DNA: TGTGCCAGCAGCTTGGGACTAGCGGGGCCCTCCACAGATACGCAGTATTTT; CDR3 protein: CASSLGLAGPSTDTQYF
J gene: TRBJ2-5; V gene: TRBV28; clone size: few; D gene: TRBD2; CDR3 DNA: TGTGCCAGCAGCCCCGGGACTAGCGGGAGTAGAGAGACCCAGCACTTC; CDR3 protein: CASSPGTSGSRETQHF
J gene: TRBJ1-1; V gene: TRBV5-1; clone size: NA; D gene: NA; CDR3 DNA: TGCGCCAGCAGCTTGTTCGGGGCTCACACTGAAGCTTTCTTT; CDR3 protein: CASSLFGAHTEAFF
J gene: TRBJ2-7; V gene: TRBV29-1; clone size: NA; D gene: NA; CDR3 DNA: TGCAGCGTGGCGTCTCAGGGTTACGAGCAGTACTTC; CDR3 protein: CSVASQGYEQYF
J gene: TRBJ2-5; V gene: TRBV20-1; clone size: few; D gene: NA; CDR3 DNA: TGCAGTGCTAGCGTGGGGGCCAGTACAATCGGGACCCAGTACTTC; CDR3 protein: CSASVGASTIGTQYF
J gene: TRBJ2-7; V gene: TRBV12-3/TRBV12-4; clone size: NA; D gene: TRBD2; CDR3 DNA: TGTGCCAGCAGCGAGCGGGGGGCCTTCGACGAGCAGTACTTC; CDR3 protein: CASSERGAFDEQYF
J gene: TRBJ2-4; V gene: TRBV5-1; clone size: few; D gene: NA; CDR3 DNA: TGCGCCAGCAGCTCGCGGGCCCAAGCCAAAAACATTCAGTACTTC; CDR3 protein: CASSSRAQAKNIQYF
J gene: TRBJ2-7; V gene: TRBV20-1; clone size: few; D gene: NA; CDR3 DNA: TGCAGTGCTATCCGGGACCCCAGGGGCTACGAGCAGTACTTC; CDR3 protein: CSAIRDPRGYEQYF
J gene: TRBJ2-5; V gene: TRBV3-1; clone size: NA; D gene: TRBD2; CDR3 DNA: TGTGCCAGCAGCCAGCCCGGGGGGGAGCAGTACTTC; CDR3 protein: CASSQPGGEQYF
J gene: TRBJ2-5; V gene: TRBV5-1; clone size: NA; D gene: NA; CDR3 DNA: TGCGCCAGCAGCCGCTGGGGAGGGGGGGCGGCGTACCAAGAGACCCAGTACTTC; CDR3 protein: CASSRWGGGAAYQETQYF
J gene: TRBJ2-1; V gene: TRBV7-3; clone size: NA; D gene: NA; CDR3 DNA: TGTGCCAGCAGTTCGCCTATCTCTGGCAATGAGCAGTTCTTC; CDR3 protein: CASSSPISGNEQFF
J gene: TRBJ2-7; V gene: TRBV7-6; clone size: few; D gene: NA; CDR3 DNA: TGTGCCAGCAGCCAAACAGGATTCTCCTACGAGCAGTACTTC; CDR3 protein: CASSQTGFSYEQYF
J gene: TRBJ1-2; V gene: TRBV20-1; clone size: NA; D gene: NA; CDR3 DNA: TGCAGTGCTGCCCGGGGGTCCGAAGGCTACACCTTC; CDR3 protein: CSAARGSEGYTF
J gene: TRBJ2-7; V gene: TRBV10-1; clone size: few; D gene: TRBD1; CDR3 DNA: TGCGCCAGCAGTGACAGGGACAGGGGTATCCACGAGCAGTACTTC; CDR3 protein: CASSDRDRGIHEQYF
J gene: TRBJ2-1; V gene: TRBV7-3; clone size: few; D gene: TRBD2; CDR3 DNA: TGTGCCAGCAGCTCCGGCGGGGGGGGAAACAATGAGCAGTTCTTC; CDR3 protein: CASSSGGGGNNEQFF
J gene: TRBJ1-2; V gene: TRBV29-1; clone size: few; D gene: NA; CDR3 DNA: TGCAGCGTTTTTGCACAGCTTGAAGGGGATGGCTACACCTTC; CDR3 protein: CSVFAQLEGDGYTF
J gene: TRBJ2-5; V gene: TRBV5-1; clone size: NA; D gene: NA; CDR3 DNA: TGCGCCAGCAGCCTGAGGGGAATCCAGTACCAAGAGACCCAGTACTTC; CDR3 protein: CASSLRGIQYQETQYF
J gene: TRBJ2-7; V gene: TRBV5-6; clone size: few; D gene: NA; CDR3 DNA: TGTGCCAGCAGCTTGCGGATAAGAACCTACGAGCAGTACTTC; CDR3 protein: CASSLRIRTYEQYF
J gene: TRBJ2-2; V gene: TRBV6-1; clone size: NA; D gene: NA; CDR3 DNA: TGTGCCAGCAGTGCCCGTGGGCTTGCGAACACCGGGGAGCTGTTTTTT; CDR3 protein: CASSARGLANTGELFF
J gene: TRBJ2-1; V gene: TRBV12-3/TRBV12-4; clone size: NA; D gene: TRBD2; CDR3 DNA: TGTGCCAGCAGCCTACTAGCGGGCGTCAATGAGCAGTTCTTC; CDR3 protein: CASSLLAGVNEQFF
J gene: TRBJ2-3; V gene: TRBV10-3; clone size: NA; D gene: NA; CDR3 DNA: TGTGCCATCAAGAGGGGGACAGATACGCAGTATTTT; CDR3 protein: CAIKRGTDTQYF
J gene: TRBJ2-4; V gene: TRBV20-1; clone size: NA; D gene: NA; CDR3 DNA: TGCAGTGCTAGCCGCTTCGGGGAAGAGAAAAACATTCAGTACTTC; CDR3 protein: CSASRFGEEKNIQYF